This passage covers 10 T cell receptor beta chains from one sample sequenced in a study of identical twins. TCRdb processed the 5' RACE reads anew with MiXCR; each CDR3 protein has one entry. This sample has roughly 350,000 distinct CDR3 sequences; 7% to 9.5% occur once, and the top ten carry approximately 8.9%. The sequencing sample was made of naive T cells sorted from blood. The receptor set was obtained from a woman aged 45-65 years in good health.

V and J are TRBV11-2 and TRBJ2-6; 11 bases align to TRBD1. Germline trimming cut 5 bases from V and 1 base from J; bases unmatched to any gene: 13. This CDR3 has 20 residues. Germline V gene sequence: CDR1 SGHAT, CDR2 FQNNGV. CDR3 sequence reads: CASSPVGGQGADSGANVLTF. CDR3 DNA sequence: TGTGCCAGCAGCCCCGTAGGAGGACAGGGGGCAGATTCTGGGGCCAACGTCCTGACTTTC.

This clonotype was counted only a few times. J is TRBJ2-7 and V is TRBV27; 13 bases are shared with TRBD2. The ends lost 6 bases at V and 5 bases at J; junction bases unmatched: 4. Per germline, CDR1 MNHEY and CDR2 SMNVEV (reference sequence). The CDR3 contains 14 residues. In DNA form, the CDR3 reads TGTGCCAGCAGCCGACTAGCGGGAGGAAACGAGCAGTACGTC. This codes for CASSRLAGGNEQYV.

The chain employs TRBV20-1 and TRBJ2-1; D might be TRBD2 (5 bases). V dropped 2 bases and J dropped 4 bases, with 12 bases sitting between them. This CDR3 spans 14 amino acids. Per germline, CDR1 DFQATT and CDR2 SNEGSKA (reference sequence). The CDR3 sequence: CSARPPGIYNEQFF. Written as DNA, the CDR3 is TGCAGTGCTAGACCGCCGGGGATATACAATGAGCAGTTCTTC.

This clonotype was seen many times. The chain combines TRBV20-1 with TRBJ2-2, with 11 bases lining up with TRBD2. This CDR3 has 15 amino acids. CDR1 DFQATT and CDR2 SNEGSKA come from the germline V gene (reference sequence). The trim removed 2 bases at V and 5 bases at J, leaving 4 bases unmatched. The CDR3 loop reads CSARTSGSRTGELFF. CDR3 DNA: TGCAGTGCTAGAACTAGCGGGAGTCGTACCGGGGAGCTGTTTTTT.

J is TRBJ1-5 and V is TRBV20-1, with 8 bases identical to TRBD1. Germline V gene lookup returns CDR1 DFQATT and CDR2 SNEGSKA (reference sequence). V trimming: 6 bases; J trimming: 2 bases; junction bases outside the gene matches: 9. This CDR3 spans 15 amino acids. The CDR3: CSAPVAGGGNQPQHF. As DNA, the CDR3 is TGCAGTGCCCCCGTGGCAGGGGGCGGCAATCAGCCCCAGCATTTT.

This clonotype was counted many times. J is TRBJ2-1 and V is TRBV10-2; 10 bases line up with TRBD1. Germline V gives CDR1 WSHSY, CDR2 SAAADI. The V and J ends lost 6 bases and 7 bases, in that order; junction bases with no gene match: 3. CDR3 length: 13 residues. The CDR3 loop reads CASRTGGVNEQFF. The CDR3 DNA reads as TGCGCCAGCAGGACAGGGGGCGTGAATGAGCAGTTCTTC.

This clonotype was detected ten times or more. The V call is TRBV10-3, the J call TRBJ2-4; weak D call: TRBD1 (6 bases). There are 14 residues in the CDR3. Trimming cost V 0 bases and J 5 bases, with 8 bases left between them. Germline CDR1 ENHRY, CDR2 SYGVKD. The CDR3 nucleotides are TGTGCCATCAGTGAGTCAAGGACAGAAAACATTCAGTACTTC. Translating it yields CAISESRTENIQYF.

This clonotype was seen a few times. Relative to the germline gene, one junction end is altered; a read error may explain this. The chain uses TRBV7-9 and TRBJ2-7; 9 bases align to TRBD1. Germline lookup yields CDR1 SEHNR and CDR2 FQNEAQ (reference sequence). The CDR3 contains 15 residues. CDR3 sequence: CASSLGTQGAPGVSF. The CDR3 coding sequence is TGTGCCAGCAGCTTAGGCACACAGGGGGCGCCGGGAGTTTCTTTC.

The table lists this clonotype with many counts. The CDR3 bases are TGTGCCAGCCGTCATTGGGGGGACCAAGTCTACAATGAGCAGTTCTTC. It translates to CASRHWGDQVYNEQFF. V gene TRBV19 combines with J gene TRBJ2-1; a possible D gene is TRBD2 (6 bases). V was cut by 9 bases and J by 3 bases, with 21 bases left in between. Germline V gene data show CDR1 as LNHDA and CDR2 as SQIVND (reference sequence). This CDR3 spans 16 amino acids.

This clonotype was seen a handful of times. This chain uses TRBV5-1 with TRBJ2-1, with D tentatively TRBD2 (5 bases). V was clipped by 7 bases and J by 8 bases, with 22 bases between them. CDR1 and CDR2 (germline): SGHRS, YFSETQ. This CDR3 spans 15 amino acids. The chain's CDR3 is CASPILEFDAYEQFF. The CDR3 bases are TGCGCCAGCCCCATACTAGAATTTGACGCATATGAGCAGTTCTTC.